The rows below give T cell receptor beta chains drawn from one sample of a study of blood T cell repertoires in COVID-19. TCRdb keeps only in-frame clones here, not all; method: immunoSEQ multiplex PCR. The table includes 150,000 or so clones, approximately 85% detected once. Source material: peripheral blood. Source of these receptors: a man aged 60 to 75 who had recovered from COVID-19. CDR3s include the opening cysteine and the closing phenylalanine or tryptophan. The order of the fields is J gene, CDR3 length, clone size, D gene, V gene, CDR3 DNA, CDR3 protein. The D gene is left open where the match is weak. Not all rows give a size; the values are once, few, many and, for expanded clones, a class.

TRBJ2-7,14,.,.,TRBV11-2,TGTGCCAGCAGCTTAGCCGAGGGCGCCTACGAGCAGTACTTC,CASSLAEGAYEQYF
TRBJ2-7,14,.,TRBD1,TRBV6-5,TGTGCCAGCAGTATGGACAGGGTCAGCGACGAGCAGTACTTC,CASSMDRVSDEQYF
TRBJ2-7,15,few,.,TRBV4-3,TGCGCCAGCAGCCAAGATTCTCCAGGTCCCTACGAGCAGTACTTC,CASSQDSPGPYEQYF
TRBJ2-7,15,.,.,TRBV19,TGTGCCAGTAGTATGGGCTACGGGAGCTCCTACGAGCAGTACTTC,CASSMGYGSSYEQYF
TRBJ2-4,18,.,.,TRBV30,TGTGCCTGGAGTGTCTCCCTTCAACAGGGATTTGGTGGAAGTATTCAGTACTTC,CAWSVSLQQGFGGSIQYF
TRBJ1-1,17,.,TRBD1,TRBV15,TGTGCCACCAGCAGGGGACAGGGCTCTTACATGAACACTGAAGCTTTCTTT,CATSRGQGSYMNTEAFF
TRBJ1-2,13,.,.,TRBV5-1,TGCGCCAGCAGCTTGATAGGGGATGACGGCTACACCTTC,CASSLIGDDGYTF
TRBJ1-5,16,few,.,TRBV3-1/TRBV3-2,TGTGCCAGCAGCCAAGATCCCGGGAATAGCAATCAGCCCCAGCATTTT,CASSQDPGNSNQPQHF
TRBJ2-2,14,once,.,TRBV19,TGTGCCAGTATCCTATCGGCGGGGGCGGGGGAGCTGTTTTTT,CASILSAGAGELFF
TRBJ1-3,15,.,.,TRBV27,TGTGCCAGCAGTCCGTCTCCCCGTCCTGGAAACACCATATATTTT,CASSPSPRPGNTIYF
TRBJ2-1,15,.,.,TRBV6-5,.,CASSSSGHGYNEQFF
TRBJ1-3,15,.,.,TRBV6-5,TGTGCCAGCAGAAACGGTCGTCTCTCTGGAAACACCATATATTTT,CASRNGRLSGNTIYF
TRBJ2-2,13,.,.,TRBV2,TGTGCCAGCCACAGGGCCCAAACCGGGGAGCTGTTTTTT,CASHRAQTGELFF
TRBJ1-2,14,.,TRBD1,TRBV9,TGTGCCAGCAGCGTAACAGACAGGGTACGGGGCTACACCTTC,CASSVTDRVRGYTF
TRBJ2-1,16,.,TRBD2,TRBV7-3,TGTGCCAGCAGCTTAACACCGACTAGCGGGGGCCATGAGCAGTTCTTC,CASSLTPTSGGHEQFF
TRBJ2-6,17,.,.,TRBV6-2/TRBV6-3,TGTGCCAGCAGTTACCGACAGGTCGCCTCTGGGGCCAACGTCCTGACTTTC,CASSYRQVASGANVLTF
TRBJ2-7,11,.,.,TRBV6-6,TGTGCCAGCAGGGACAGATACGAGCAGTACTTC,CASRDRYEQYF
TRBJ2-4,14,.,TRBD2,TRBV29-1,TGCAGCGTTGTCCTAGCGGGGGGCCGGAACATTCAGTACTTC,CSVVLAGGRNIQYF
TRBJ2-1,16,once,TRBD2,TRBV7-9,TGTGCCAGCAGCTTAATCGAGACACTAGCGGGCTATGAGCAGTTCTTC,CASSLIETLAGYEQFF
TRBJ1-5,13,.,.,TRBV15,TGTGCCACCAGCAGTCGGCGGGACCAGCCCCAGCATTTT,CATSSRRDQPQHF
TRBJ2-7,12,.,.,TRBV30,TGTGCCTGGAGCCCAGGAACCTACGAGCAGTACTTC,CAWSPGTYEQYF
TRBJ2-3,14,.,.,TRBV10-3,TGTGCCATCAGTGAGGGGATTAGCGCAGATACGCAGTATTTT,CAISEGISADTQYF
TRBJ1-1,14,.,.,TRBV7-9,TGTGCCAGCAGCGAAAGCGGAGAGAACACTGAAGCTTTCTTT,CASSESGENTEAFF
TRBJ1-1,12,.,.,TRBV10-3,TGTGCCATCAGTGGGCAGGCCGATGAAGCTTTCTTT,CAISGQADEAFF
TRBJ2-2,13,.,.,TRBV5-1,TGCGCCAGCCGGGACTCATCGGCCGGGGAGCTGTTTTTT,CASRDSSAGELFF
TRBJ2-5,12,.,.,TRBV7-9,TGTGCCAGCAGCTTTCAGTCTGAGACCCAGTACTTC,CASSFQSETQYF
TRBJ2-3,15,.,.,TRBV5-4,TGTGCCAGCAGCTTTCGTCAGGCTGGGACAGATACGCAGTATTTT,CASSFRQAGTDTQYF
TRBJ1-2,14,.,TRBD1,TRBV6-5,TGTGCCAGCAGCCAGACAGGGATAAACTATGGCTACACCTTC,CASSQTGINYGYTF
TRBJ1-5,17,few,.,TRBV7-3,TGTGCCAGCAGCACGTACCCTAGTAGGGGAAGCAATCAGCCCCAGCATTTT,CASSTYPSRGSNQPQHF
TRBJ2-7,13,.,TRBD1,TRBV19,TGTGCCAGTAGTAAACAGGGGGTCCACGAGCAGTACTTC,CASSKQGVHEQYF
TRBJ2-5,15,.,TRBD1,TRBV4-1,TGCGCCAGCAGCCAAGGGGCAGGGGGCAAAGAGACCCAGTACTTC,CASSQGAGGKETQYF
TRBJ1-2,13,once,TRBD1,TRBV5-4,TGTGCCAGTTCGCTACAGGGGGTAGATGGCTACACCTTC,CASSLQGVDGYTF
TRBJ1-5,15,.,TRBD1,TRBV10-3,TGTGCCATCAGTGAGATTGGGGGATCAGGGGGCCCCCAGCATTTT,CAISEIGGSGGPQHF
TRBJ1-1,13,.,.,TRBV7-3,TGTGCCAGCAGCTTAACGTTTAGTGCCGAAGCTTTCTTT,CASSLTFSAEAFF
TRBJ1-2,15,.,.,TRBV6-5,TGTGCCAGCAGTTACTCGCCAGGGTCAATGGGTGGCTACACCTTC,CASSYSPGSMGGYTF
TRBJ2-4,13,.,TRBD1,TRBV6-5,TGTGCCAGCAGCAGGGGGCCCAAAAACATTCAGTACTTC,CASSRGPKNIQYF
TRBJ2-1,15,.,.,TRBV5-1,TGCGCCAGCAGCTTGATTCCGGCCCGAGGCAATGAGCAGTTCTTC,CASSLIPARGNEQFF
TRBJ1-2,17,.,.,TRBV6-1,TGTGCCAGCAGTGAAGTAGGGGTAGGGGGTATCGGCTATGGCTACACCTTC,CASSEVGVGGIGYGYTF
TRBJ1-1,14,.,.,TRBV30,TGTGCCTGGAGTCGGACACATAAGGACACTGAAGCTTTCTTT,CAWSRTHKDTEAFF
TRBJ1-6,16,.,.,TRBV5-1,TGCGCCAGCAGGCCTGGTCTTAGCTCCTATAATTCACCCCTCCACTTT,CASRPGLSSYNSPLHF
TRBJ1-1,12,.,TRBD1,TRBV11-1,TGTGCCAGCAGCTTGGGGACAGCTGAAGCTTTCTTT,CASSLGTAEAFF
TRBJ2-5,14,once,TRBD2,TRBV5-1,TGCGCCAGCAGGCCGACTAGCGGGCAAGAGACCCAGTACTTC,CASRPTSGQETQYF
TRBJ1-3,17,.,.,TRBV18,TGTGCCAGCTCACCAGATCAACGAGGATCCTCTGGAAACACCATATATTTT,CASSPDQRGSSGNTIYF
TRBJ1-2,13,.,.,TRBV19,TGTGCCAGTGCTAGGGACAAAACCTATGGCTACACCTTC,CASARDKTYGYTF
TRBJ2-7,15,.,.,TRBV7-2,TGTGCCAGCAGCTTAGTAGGGGTGGACTCCTACGAGCAGTACTTC,CASSLVGVDSYEQYF
TRBJ1-5,14,.,.,TRBV9,TGTGCCAGCAGCGACAGGGCCAGCAATCAGCCCCAGCATTTT,CASSDRASNQPQHF
TRBJ2-3,18,.,TRBD2,TRBV20-1,TGCAGTGCTAGTGGGACTAGCGGGGGGGCCGCGGGGCTTGATACGCAGTATTTT,CSASGTSGGAAGLDTQYF
TRBJ2-5,13,.,TRBD2,TRBV7-2,TGTGCCAGCAGCCCTCCCGGGAGGGAGACCCAGTACTTC,CASSPPGRETQYF
TRBJ2-2,16,.,TRBD2,TRBV7-2,TGTGCCAGCAGCCTGAATAGCGGGCCAAACACCGGGGAGCTGTTTTTT,CASSLNSGPNTGELFF
TRBJ1-1,15,.,.,TRBV18,TGTGCCAGCTCACCCAGGAACAGCATGAACACTGAAGCTTTCTTT,CASSPRNSMNTEAFF
TRBJ2-7,14,.,.,TRBV18,TGTGCCAGCTCACAGGACAGTAGCTCCTACGAGCAGTACTTC,CASSQDSSSYEQYF